The 6 T cell receptor beta chains below were found in one sample sequenced in a study of T-cell reconstitution after alpha-beta-depleted transplantation in children. Preparation of the TCRbeta library involved a method that used unique molecular identifiers. MiXCR was run by TCRdb on the PCR reads, yielding one entry per CDR3 protein. The sample comprises about 98,000 distinct CDR3 sequences, less than 25% of which are singletons, and about a fifth rests with the top ten. This specimen was PBMCs, taken before TCRalphabeta/CD19-depleted stem cell transplant. The receptors originated from a boy aged 2 to 10 with acute lymphoblastic leukemia, due to receive a stem cell transplant.

This clonotype was detected a few times. This chain uses TRBV12-3 or TRBV12-4 with TRBJ2-7, with TRBD2 as a possible D gene (5 bases). The CDR3 is made up of 15 amino acids. The V and J ends lost 3 bases and 2 bases respectively, with 14 bases between them. For the CDR3, the DNA is TGTGCCAGCAGTTTTGGGAGCGGACTGGCCTACGAGCAGTACTTC. It codes for CASSFGSGLAYEQYF.

This clonotype was seen a few times. The rearrangement joins TRBV12-3 or TRBV12-4 to TRBJ2-1; D is perhaps TRBD2 (6 bases). The CDR3 consists of 15 residues. Trimming took 5 bases from V and 5 from J, leaving 16 bases between them. As DNA, the CDR3 is TGTGCCAGCAGTCCAAAGCGGAGGGGAAACAATGAGCAGTTCTTC. Protein product: CASSPKRRGNNEQFF.

The chain links TRBV5-1 to TRBJ1-2, with D tentatively TRBD1 (5 bases). The V end lost 0 bases, the J end lost 4 bases, and 13 bases lay between the germline ends. The CDR3 is 15 amino acids. Germline V gene data show CDR1 as SGHRS and CDR2 as YFSETQ. For the CDR3, the DNA is TGCGCCAGCAGCTTGGAGGGGTTTCGCGGCTATGGCTACACCTTC. As protein: CASSLEGFRGYGYTF.

This clonotype was detected only a few times. The chain recombines TRBV5-1 with TRBJ1-1; D call uncertain. Trimming stripped 1 base from V and 1 base from J, with 14 bases between. Germline CDR1 reads SGHRS; CDR2 reads YFSETQ. The CDR3 spans 16 residues. The CDR3 DNA is TGCGCCAGCAGCTTGCAAGCGGCGGGGTCGAACACTGAAGCTTTCTTT. Amino acid sequence: CASSLQAAGSNTEAFF.

This chain links TRBV2 with TRBJ2-7, with D possibly being TRBD1 (6 bases). The CDR3 extends over 14 amino acids. Germline CDR1 is SNHLY and CDR2 is FYNNEI. V lost 6 bases and J lost 6, with 18 bases in between. CDR3 amino acids: CASRKGQKGVEQYF. The CDR3 nucleotides read TGTGCCAGCAGGAAGGGACAAAAAGGGGTCGAGCAGTACTTC. The full variable domain, rest sourced from reference TRBV2 and TRBJ2-7, is EPEVTQTPSHQVTQMGQEVILRCVPISNHLYFYWYRQILGQKVEFLVSFYNNEISEKSEIFDDQFSVERPDGSNFTLKIRSTKLEDSAMYFCASRKGQKGVEQYFGPGTRLTVT.

This rearrangement joins TRBV28 to TRBJ2-3, with D uncertain. The CDR3 is made up of 14 amino acids. V gave up 4 bases and J gave up 3 bases, with 11 bases separating them. Germline-derived CDR1 and CDR2 are MDHEN and SYDVKM. The CDR3 reads CASSSPRKTDTQYF. The CDR3 DNA reads TGTGCCAGCAGTTCCCCCAGGAAAACAGATACGCAGTATTTT.